This T cell receptor beta chain came from a study of OX40 agonist ivuxolimab in advanced cancers. TCRdb's copy holds only in-frame clones and misses some; the assay was immunoSEQ multiplex PCR. The sample lists about 67,000 clones, 70% to 90% occurring once. The V gene end was trimmed by 6 bases and the J gene end by 2 bases; junction bases not matched to a gene: 9. CDR3 size: 15 residues. Germline CDR1 SGHRS, CDR2 YFSETQ. The material sequenced was CD4+ or CD8+ T cells sorted from blood, taken in a trial of the OX40 agonist ivuxolimab. The chain uses TRBV5-1 and TRBJ2-3; 7 bases align to TRBD1. The sequence was obtained from an adult with an advanced solid tumor such as melanoma, head and neck, liver or kidney cancer. CDR3 coding DNA: TGCGCCAGCACCCGTGGGGGACAGTCCACAGATACGCAGTATTTT. Its protein is CASTRGGQSTDTQYF.